This TCR beta chain was observed in a study of blood T cell repertoires in COVID-19. The overall study: COVID-19 samples from acute and convalescent phases originated in the United States, Italy and Spain. T cells, B-cell-depleted T cells, or PBMCs provided the cDNA or gDNA that served as material.

The V end was cut by 11 bases, the J end by 7 bases, with 21 bases between. Germline CDR1 and CDR2: MNHEY and SVGAGI. This CDR3 spans 14 amino acids. Authors' data handling: Amplified reference gene primers provided the basis for estimating nucleated cell counts. The data were produced by immunoSEQ multiplex PCR, yet TCRdb's version contains in-frame clones alone and is incomplete. Clone size and the V and J calls come from that table; the DNA yielded D and trimming. The data show 200,000 to 250,000 clones, roughly 87% seen once. Participants had their cohort set by participant-reported clinical history.

The chain is built from TRBV6-5 and TRBJ2-1, with D possibly TRBD2 on 6 matching bases. The sequenced sample consisted of PBMCs or T cells enriched from blood (not recorded which). The TCR comes from a man aged 18 to 29 with acute COVID-19. CDR3 sequence reads: CAGTAYGSSNEQFF. The CDR3 bases are TGTGCCGGGACCGCGTACGGGAGCTCGAATGAGCAGTTCTTC.